The rows below give T cell receptor beta chains drawn from one sample of a study of T-cell reconstitution after alpha-beta-depleted transplantation in children. TCRdb passed the PCR reads through MiXCR, listing each CDR3 protein once. This table holds around 380,000 distinct CDR3 sequences, about 11% found once. The source material was PBMCs from the stem cell graft donor, sampled from the stem cell graft. Every receptor here comes from a human donor who donated a stem cell graft to a child with acute myeloid leukemia. The CDR3 runs from the conserved cysteine through the conserved F or W. D genes are given only for firm matches. Clone size is not always given. Where it is, it says once, few, many or a class for expanded clones.

V gene	CDR3 length	clone size	D gene	J gene	CDR3 protein	CDR3 DNA
TRBV29-1	15	few	TRBD2	TRBJ2-5	CSVVGTSGTQETQYF	TGCAGCGTTGTAGGGACTAGCGGAACCCAAGAGACCCAGTACTTC
TRBV20-1	14	few	TRBD2	TRBJ2-5	CSASRQTSGETQYF	TGCAGTGCTAGCCGACAGACTAGCGGGGAGACCCAGTACTTC
TRBV2	13	-	-	TRBJ1-1	CASSGPPGTEAFF	TGTGCCAGCAGCGGCCCTCCGGGCACTGAAGCTTTCTTT
TRBV5-1	15	few	-	TRBJ1-2	CASSLVAAANYGYTF	TGCGCCAGCAGCTTGGTGGCAGCCGCTAACTATGGCTACACCTTC
TRBV7-3	14	few	-	TRBJ2-2	CASSLIQNTGELFF	TGTGCCAGCAGCTTAATACAGAACACCGGGGAGCTGTTTTTT
TRBV18	15	-	-	TRBJ2-5	CASSPPTTARETQYF	TGTGCCAGCTCACCACCGACGACTGCGAGAGAGACCCAGTACTTC
TRBV12-3/TRBV12-4	17	-	-	TRBJ2-2	CASSFGVGGTNTGELFF	TGTGCCAGCAGTTTTGGTGTAGGGGGGACGAACACCGGGGAGCTGTTTTTT
TRBV5-1	15	few	-	TRBJ2-1	CASSLDITGSYEQFF	TGCGCCAGCAGCTTGGATATCACGGGGTCATATGAGCAGTTCTTC
TRBV20-1	18	-	TRBD1	TRBJ2-7	CSARVGLGGTGGLYEQYF	TGCAGTGCTAGAGTGGGTTTAGGGGGGACAGGGGGACTCTACGAGCAGTACTTC
TRBV20-1	16	few	TRBD2	TRBJ2-1	CSASGGLAGAWNEQFF	TGCAGTGCTAGCGGAGGACTAGCGGGGGCCTGGAATGAGCAGTTCTTC
TRBV19	15	few	TRBD2	TRBJ2-1	CASSIRASGLNEQFF	TGTGCCAGTAGTATCCGGGCTAGCGGGCTCAATGAGCAGTTCTTC
TRBV4-1	14	-	-	TRBJ2-1	CASSQDRGYNEQFF	TGCGCCAGCAGCCAAGATAGGGGCTACAATGAGCAGTTCTTC
TRBV6-2/TRBV6-3	13	many	-	TRBJ2-4	CASSYSHGNIQYF	TGTGCCAGCAGTTACTCGCATGGAAACATTCAGTACTTC
TRBV4-1	15	few	TRBD1	TRBJ1-6	CASSQGDRANSPLHF	TGCGCCAGCAGCCAGGGGGACAGGGCGAATTCACCCCTCCACTTT
TRBV5-1	16	many	TRBD2	TRBJ2-7	CASSFGLAGGSYEQYF	TGCGCCAGCAGCTTTGGGCTAGCGGGAGGCTCCTACGAGCAGTACTTC
TRBV6-2/TRBV6-3	14	few	-	TRBJ2-2	CASTTGDLTGELFF	TGTGCCAGCACTACCGGGGACCTCACCGGGGAGCTGTTTTTT
TRBV20-1	14	few	-	TRBJ2-1	CSASLPGLFNEQFF	TGCAGTGCTAGCTTGCCGGGACTCTTTAATGAGCAGTTCTTC
TRBV12-3/TRBV12-4	13	few	-	TRBJ1-2	CASSTTAIYGYTF	TGTGCCAGCAGCACGACAGCTATCTATGGCTACACCTTC
TRBV29-1	13	few	-	TRBJ1-1	CSGSLWENTEAFF	TGCAGCGGGTCACTGTGGGAGAACACTGAAGCTTTCTTT
TRBV7-3	14	few	-	TRBJ2-1	CASSSRNRPHEQFF	TGTGCCAGCAGCTCCCGGAACCGACCACATGAGCAGTTCTTC
TRBV29-1	12	-	-	TRBJ1-1	CSVVFWNTEAFF	TGCAGCGTTGTATTCTGGAACACTGAAGCTTTCTTT
TRBV20-1	15	-	TRBD2	TRBJ2-5	CSARAPTSRSETQYF	TGCAGTGCTCGAGCCCCGACTAGCAGGTCGGAGACCCAGTACTTC
TRBV7-9	14	-	TRBD2	TRBJ2-3	CASSLDISGDTQYF	TGTGCCAGCAGCTTAGACATTAGCGGGGATACGCAGTATTTT
TRBV7-9	12	many	-	TRBJ2-2	CASSLGSGELFF	TGTGCCAGCAGCTTAGGTTCCGGGGAGCTGTTTTTT
TRBV20-1	15	-	-	TRBJ2-1	CSASAWRGTYNEQFF	TGCAGTGCTAGTGCCTGGCGGGGAACCTACAATGAGCAGTTCTTC
TRBV2	13	-	-	TRBJ2-1	CASSVLSAPEQFF	TGTGCCAGCAGTGTGCTCTCAGCTCCTGAGCAGTTCTTC
TRBV5-1	14	-	-	TRBJ1-4	CASSGGATHEKLFF	TGCGCCAGCAGCGGGGGGGCAACTCATGAAAAACTGTTTTTT
TRBV9	13	-	TRBD1	TRBJ2-3	CASSIQGIDTQYF	TGTGCCAGCAGCATACAGGGGATAGATACGCAGTATTTT
TRBV29-1	15	-	TRBD2	TRBJ2-3	CSVAKTSGRTDTQYF	TGCAGCGTGGCTAAGACTAGCGGGAGAACAGATACGCAGTATTTT
TRBV5-1	16	few	TRBD1	TRBJ2-5	CASSPAGTADQETQYF	TGCGCCAGCAGCCCGGCCGGGACAGCAGACCAAGAGACCCAGTACTTC
TRBV5-1	13	-	TRBD2	TRBJ2-1	CASSTRGGNEQFF	TGCGCCAGCAGCACCCGGGGGGGCAATGAGCAGTTCTTC
TRBV6-5	16	many	-	TRBJ1-1	CASRSLTGIMNTEAFF	TGTGCCAGCAGGTCACTCACAGGGATCATGAACACTGAAGCTTTCTTT
TRBV9	16	-	-	TRBJ2-2	CASSVARQAHTGELFF	TGTGCCAGCAGCGTAGCTAGACAGGCCCACACCGGGGAGCTGTTTTTT
TRBV27	12	few	-	TRBJ2-5	CASKGSLSTQYF	TGTGCCAGCAAGGGGAGCCTCTCGACCCAGTACTTC
TRBV11-2	15	-	-	TRBJ2-1	CASSLGGQNYNEQFF	TGTGCCAGCAGCTTAGGCGGTCAGAACTACAATGAGCAGTTCTTC
TRBV18	14	-	-	TRBJ2-7	CASSPLFGAYEQYF	TGTGCCAGCTCACCACTCTTTGGGGCCTACGAGCAGTACTTC
TRBV29-1	13	-	-	TRBJ2-7	CSVRAQRTYEQYF	TGCAGCGTACGAGCCCAGAGAACCTACGAGCAGTACTTC
TRBV4-1	15	few	-	TRBJ2-7	CASSQIPGIDYEQYF	TGCGCCAGCAGCCAAATCCCCGGGATTGACTACGAGCAGTACTTC
TRBV20-1	16	-	TRBD2	TRBJ2-3	CSATPGLAGVTDTQYF	TGCAGTGCTACACCGGGACTAGCGGGAGTTACAGATACGCAGTATTTT
TRBV20-1	15	few	-	TRBJ1-1	CSAGGSMTANTEAFF	TGCAGTGCAGGTGGGAGCATGACCGCTAACACTGAAGCTTTCTTT
TRBV2	13	many	-	TRBJ2-3	CAGAPPFTDTQYF	TGTGCCGGGGCCCCACCATTCACAGATACGCAGTATTTT
TRBV11-2	17	-	TRBD2	TRBJ2-1	CTSCRTGSGRIYNEQFF	TGTACCAGCTGCCGAACCGGGAGCGGGAGAATCTACAATGAGCAGTTCTTC
TRBV6-1	14	-	TRBD1	TRBJ1-4	CASSVRQGVEKLFF	TGTGCCAGCAGTGTACGGCAGGGGGTTGAAAAACTGTTTTTT
TRBV20-1	14	-	TRBD2	TRBJ2-5	CSAPGVRGLETQYF	TGCAGTGCCCCTGGGGTGCGGGGGTTAGAGACCCAGTACTTC
TRBV7-9	14	-	-	TRBJ2-2	CASSLTGKTGELFF	TGTGCCAGCAGCTTAACAGGCAAAACCGGGGAGCTGTTTTTT
TRBV3-1	14	-	TRBD1	TRBJ1-2	CASSQRDRGVGYTF	TGTGCCAGCAGCCAGCGGGACAGGGGCGTCGGCTACACCTTC
TRBV29-1	15	few	-	TRBJ1-5	CSVVIGGDGNQPQHF	TGCAGCGTTGTGATTGGTGGGGATGGCAATCAGCCCCAGCATTTT
TRBV7-2	16	few	TRBD2	TRBJ2-1	CASSSFAGGSYNEQFF	TGTGCCAGCAGCTCCTTTGCGGGAGGATCCTACAATGAGCAGTTCTTC
TRBV7-8	15	many	TRBD2	TRBJ2-1	CASDPLAGNNNEQFF	TGTGCCAGCGACCCACTAGCGGGAAACAATAATGAGCAGTTCTTC
TRBV20-1	9	few	-	TRBJ2-1	CSASHEQFF	TGCAGTGCTAGCCATGAGCAGTTCTTC
TRBV15	15	-	TRBD1	TRBJ2-1	CATSRAGTGYNEQFF	TGTGCCACCAGCAGGGCCGGGACAGGATACAATGAGCAGTTCTTC
TRBV29-1	17	-	TRBD2	TRBJ2-6	CSVAGTSGMSGANVLTF	TGCAGCGTTGCTGGGACTAGCGGGATGAGTGGGGCCAACGTCCTGACTTTC
TRBV19	14	few	TRBD1	TRBJ2-2	CASRRTGYPGELFF	TGTGCCAGTAGGAGGACAGGGTATCCCGGGGAGCTGTTTTTT
TRBV10-3	18	many	-	TRBJ2-2	CAISGTSRQTTNTGELFF	TGTGCCATCAGTGGCACTTCCAGACAGACCACGAACACCGGGGAGCTGTTTTTT